This note documents a single T cell receptor (beta chain) sequence. The antigen is undetermined. The same CDR3 is also encoded by other DNA sequences in this sample. Assay: immunoSEQ multiplex PCR; the TCRdb copy retains only in-frame clones and omits some. Among over 65,000 clones listed, around 93% were seen once. This sample is part of a study of OX40 agonist ivuxolimab in advanced cancers. Whole-study context: Patients took ivuxolimab, an agonistic anti-OX40 (CD134) antibody. Study results and limitations: The average count of expanded clones was higher among CD8+ T cells than among CD4+.

The source is an adult with an advanced solid tumor such as melanoma, head and neck, liver or kidney cancer. Sequenced here: CD4+ or CD8+ T cells sorted from blood, sampled in a trial of the OX40 agonist ivuxolimab.

CDR3 loop: CASSLVGYEQYF. The CDR3 nucleotides are TGTGCCAGCAGCTTGGTAGGGTACGAGCAGTACTTC. The chain recombines TRBV5-6 with TRBJ2-7; the D is unclear. The V gene's germline CDR1 is SGHDT and CDR2 YYEEEE. This CDR3 has 12 residues. The V end was cut by 0 bases, the J end by 4 bases, with 5 bases between.